This T cell receptor (beta chain) stems from a study of T-cell memory formation after mild COVID-19. Across the whole study: TCR clusters mostly belonged to single donors. The study, taken as a whole, reports: Proof of SARS-CoV-2 specificity was absent for the second-wave clones that crested on day 37. Pre-infection memory held some responding clones, suggesting pre-existing cross-reactive T cells responded. Contracting CD4+ clones sat mainly in CM and EM; CD8+ in EMRA.

This clonotype was detected a few times. Its antigen is unknown. TCRdb re-derived calls from the 5' RACE reads in MiXCR, one entry per CDR3 protein. In the table there are 300,000 to 350,000 distinct CDR3 sequences, 19% of which are singletons. Germline-derived CDR1 and CDR2 are MNHEY and SVGEGT. Between the trimmed V and J ends, which lost 2 bases and 3 bases, there was a span of 11 bases. The CDR3 is made up of 15 amino acids. The sequence was obtained from a man between 18 and 35 years old who had mild COVID-19 (a few samples of this study predate the infection). Cell type and time point are not known. V and J are TRBV6-2 or TRBV6-3 and TRBJ2-1; no firm D call. The material sequenced was PBMCs or a T cell subset sorted from them (not recorded which). For the CDR3, the DNA is TGTGCCAGCAGTTACATGCCGCCAGGCTACAATGAGCAGTTCTTC. Its protein product is CASSYMPPGYNEQFF.